This paragraph reports one T cell receptor beta chain. Its antigen remains undetermined. Base qualities were left out, and no much larger clone turns up one base away. The data are from a study of blood T cell repertoires in COVID-19 (TCRdb year 2020). As for the study more broadly: Samples from collaborators originated in the United States, Italy and Spain and spanned both the acute and convalescent phases of COVID-19. The prospective study material was composed of cDNA or gDNA derived from T cells, B-cell-depleted T cells, or PBMCs. The dataset comprised deeply sampled blood TCRbeta repertoires from subjects exposed to, actively infected with, or recovered from COVID-19. A freely available public database, intended as a resource for researchers studying the immune response to SARS-CoV-2, is where the repertoires were released. Samples came from the ongoing ImmuneRACE study (first 160 participants) plus 1,254 subjects from 6 global collaborators. Sample metadata almost always included a de-identified subject ID, COVID-19 status, age in years and sex. Where available, HLA class I and class II types were taken from metadata supplied by the sample provider and were not determined by assay-based typing. Points the paper makes about the study in general: The quantity of clinical and demographic metadata differed by source and by participant and was supplied without curation.

In the prospective study, participants were about 18 to 95 years old, resided in about two dozen geographic areas of the United States, and were enrolled through a virtual design. In the prospective study, participants were assigned to cohorts based on the clinical history participants reported in a screening survey and a study questionnaire. Each participant in the prospective study had whole blood, serum and a nasopharyngeal or oropharyngeal swab collected by mobile phlebotomists. Participants in the prospective study had the option to provide additional blood draws and questionnaires over an approximately 2-month period. Prospective study blood samples were shipped either frozen or at room temperature before DNA extraction. TCRbeta CDR3 regions were amplified from genomic DNA by means of the immunoSEQ Assay, a bias-controlled multiplex PCR. The study's own analysis went as follows. The number of nucleated cells in each sample was estimated from the amplification of reference gene primers within the assay. Sequence reads were collapsed and filtered to measure the absolute abundance of every unique TCRbeta CDR3 rearrangement. For each sample, productive Simpson clonality was calculated by taking the square root of Simpson's diversity index across productive rearrangements. Not all clones reach the TCRdb copy of this immuneACCESS table, which keeps in-frame sequences only. Checked studies attribute under half of the gap to unresolved V genes and leave the rest unexplained. The DNA gave D and trimming, while V, J and clone size come from that table. This sample holds about 220,000 clones; roughly 88% were observed only once. Jointly, the top ten make up roughly 14% of the sample.

From its cysteine to its phenylalanine, the CDR3 spans 13 amino acids. Of the read, only the CDR3 DNA is kept; its 39 bases are in frame from base 1. V has 7 bases trimmed and J has 3 bases trimmed; junction bases matching no gene number 6. According to the germline V gene, CDR1 reads SQVTM and CDR2 reads ANQGSEA. This TCR was recovered from a woman between 50 and 59 years old with acute COVID-19. The V gene is TRBV29-1 and the J gene is TRBJ1-2; TRBD1 aligns with 9 central bases. The sequencing input was PBMCs or T cells enriched from blood (not recorded which). The CDR3 here reads CSALQGADYGYTF. The DNA is TGCAGCGCTTTACAGGGGGCGGACTATGGCTACACCTTC.